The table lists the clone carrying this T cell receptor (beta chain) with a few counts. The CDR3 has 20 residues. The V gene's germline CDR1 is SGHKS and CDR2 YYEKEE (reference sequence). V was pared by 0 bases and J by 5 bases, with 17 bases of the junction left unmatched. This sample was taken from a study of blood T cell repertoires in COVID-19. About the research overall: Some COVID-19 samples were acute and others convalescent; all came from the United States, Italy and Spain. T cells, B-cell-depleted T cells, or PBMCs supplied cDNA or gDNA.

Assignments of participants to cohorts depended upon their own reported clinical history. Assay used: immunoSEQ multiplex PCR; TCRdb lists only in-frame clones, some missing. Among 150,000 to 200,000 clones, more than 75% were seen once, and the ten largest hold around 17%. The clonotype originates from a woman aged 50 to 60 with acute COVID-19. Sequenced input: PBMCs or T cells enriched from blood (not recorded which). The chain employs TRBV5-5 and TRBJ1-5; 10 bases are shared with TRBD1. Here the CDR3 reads CASSLGIGAGQGRKDQPQHF. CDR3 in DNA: TGTGCCAGCAGCTTGGGAATAGGTGCGGGACAGGGGCGCAAGGATCAGCCCCAGCATTTT.